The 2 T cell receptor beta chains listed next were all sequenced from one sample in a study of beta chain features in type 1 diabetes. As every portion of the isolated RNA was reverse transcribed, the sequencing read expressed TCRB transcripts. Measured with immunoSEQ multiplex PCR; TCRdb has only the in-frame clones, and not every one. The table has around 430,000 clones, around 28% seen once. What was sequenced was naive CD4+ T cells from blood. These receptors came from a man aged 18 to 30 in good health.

The CDR3 nucleotides are TGCAGCGTTGCAGACAGGGTGACAAACGAGCAGTACTTC. Translation: CSVADRVTNEQYF. The chain recombines TRBV29-1 with TRBJ2-7, with 7 nucleotides matching TRBD1. CDR3 length: 13 amino acids. J gave up 5 bases and V 4 bases, and 8 bases lay outside the gene matches. The germline V gene encodes CDR1 SQVTM and CDR2 ANQGSEA.

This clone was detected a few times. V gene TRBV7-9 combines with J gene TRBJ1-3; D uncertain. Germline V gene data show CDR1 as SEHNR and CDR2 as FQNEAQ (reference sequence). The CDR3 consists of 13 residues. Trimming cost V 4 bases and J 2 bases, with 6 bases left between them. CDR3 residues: CASSSRAGNTIYF. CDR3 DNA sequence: TGTGCCAGCAGCTCGAGGGCTGGAAACACCATATATTTT.